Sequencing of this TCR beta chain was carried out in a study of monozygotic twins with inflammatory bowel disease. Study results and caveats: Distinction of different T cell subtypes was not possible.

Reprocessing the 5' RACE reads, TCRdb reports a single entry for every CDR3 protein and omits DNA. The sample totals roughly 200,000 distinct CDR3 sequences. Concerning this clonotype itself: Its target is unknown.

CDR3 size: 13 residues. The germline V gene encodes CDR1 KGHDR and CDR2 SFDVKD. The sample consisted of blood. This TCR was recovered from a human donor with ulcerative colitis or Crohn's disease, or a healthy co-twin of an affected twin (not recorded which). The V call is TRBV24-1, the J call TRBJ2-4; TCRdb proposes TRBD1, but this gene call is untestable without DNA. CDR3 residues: CATSDAGTRGQYF.